One sample yielded the 23 T cell receptor beta chains listed below, sequenced in a study of cytomegalovirus exposure and HLA in healthy donors. With 60 Vbeta and 13 Jbeta primers, the PCR was carried out. Measured with immunoSEQ multiplex PCR; TCRdb has only the in-frame clones, and not every one. The data contain some 70,000 clones, just over 75% of them singletons. Material for sequencing was PBMCs. Receptors were obtained from a man aged 45-60 years in good health and CMV-seronegative.

The chain recombines TRBV7-9 with TRBJ1-5; no clear D gene. Trimming removed 4 bases from V and 0 bases from J, with 7 bases in between. The CDR3 is 14 residues long. Looked up from germline, CDR1 is SEHNR and CDR2 is FQNEAQ (reference sequence). The CDR3 DNA is TGTGCCAGCAGCTCACAGACTAGCAATCAGCCCCAGCATTTT. Translating it yields CASSSQTSNQPQHF.

This clone was counted once. The chain has TRBV10-3 and TRBJ2-6; D is unresolved. V was clipped by 7 bases and J by 0 bases, with 4 bases between them. This CDR3 comprises 13 residues. Per germline, CDR1 ENHRY and CDR2 SYGVKD. In DNA form, the CDR3 reads TGTGCCATCACAAACTCTGGGGCCAACGTCCTGACTTTC. Protein sequence: CAITNSGANVLTF.

For the CDR3, the DNA is TGTGCCAGCAACTACGGACAGGGAAACACCATATATTTT. Encoded protein: CASNYGQGNTIYF. The chain couples TRBV6-1 to TRBJ1-3, with a tentative D call TRBD1 (6 bases). V lost 7 bases and J lost 4, with 11 bases in between. The CDR3 is 13 amino acids. Germline CDR1 and CDR2: MNHNS and SASEGT.

CDR3 in DNA: TGCAGCGTTTCTGACAGGGTAGGTCAGCCCCAGCATTTT. This gives the protein CSVSDRVGQPQHF. This chain connects TRBV29-1 to TRBJ1-5; 7 bases agree with TRBD1. The CDR3 runs to 13 residues. In germline, CDR1 is SQVTM, CDR2 ANQGSEA. V lost 5 bases, J lost 6 bases, and 7 bases stayed unmatched.

The gene calls are TRBV5-1 and TRBJ1-1; possibly TRBD1 for D (5 bases). The V end was cut by 0 bases, the J end by 4 bases, with 13 bases between. This CDR3 spans 15 amino acids. Germline V gene lookup returns CDR1 SGHRS and CDR2 YFSETQ. The CDR3 region has the DNA TGCGCCAGCAGCTTGGATGGGGGGAGTGGCACTGAAGCTTTCTTT. Its protein is CASSLDGGSGTEAFF.

This clone occurred a few times. This sequence joins TRBV7-2 and TRBJ1-2; D not certain. Germline values: CDR1 SGHTA, CDR2 FQGNSA. The CDR3 runs to 13 residues. V dropped 5 bases and J dropped 5 bases, with 12 bases sitting between them. CDR3 protein: CASSQIVVYGYTF. The CDR3 coding sequence is TGTGCCAGCAGCCAGATCGTGGTATATGGCTACACCTTC.

The count of this clone is one. The chain joins TRBV9 to TRBJ1-3; TRBD1 aligns across 7 bases. V shed 3 bases and J 0 bases; nucleotides not matched to a gene: 9. Germline assignment: CDR1 SGDLS and CDR2 YYNGEE. This CDR3 spans 17 amino acids. The CDR3 nucleotides are TGTGCCAGCAGCGCCCGGACCGACAGGGCCTCTGGAAACACCATATATTTT. Its protein product is CASSARTDRASGNTIYF.

This chain joins TRBV4-1 and TRBJ2-7; D is uncertain. This CDR3 spans 16 amino acids. V lost 0 bases and J lost 0, with 12 bases in between. CDR1 is MGHRA, CDR2 YSYEKL, per germline. CDR3 sequence (DNA): TGCGCCAGCAGCCAAGATCCTGTGACTGACTCCTACGAGCAGTACTTC. Its protein product is CASSQDPVTDSYEQYF.

The gene calls are TRBV4-3 and TRBJ1-2, with 9 bases lining up with TRBD1. V lost 2 bases to trimming and J lost 7 bases; unmatched junction nucleotides: 11. This CDR3 is 16 amino acids long. Germline CDR1 LGHNA, CDR2 YSLEER. The CDR3 reads CASSQHPGQGKSGYTF. CDR3 DNA: TGCGCCAGCAGCCAACATCCGGGACAGGGTAAAAGTGGCTACACCTTC.

This clone was recorded only once. The V gene is TRBV6-6, the J gene TRBJ1-2; 11 bases are a match to TRBD1. V was pared by 5 bases and J by 2 bases, with 7 bases of the junction left unmatched. The CDR3 contains 16 residues. Looked up from germline, CDR1 is MNHNY and CDR2 is SVGAGI (reference sequence). DNA of the CDR3: TGTGCCAGCAGTACTCCGGGACAGGGGGAGAACTATGGCTACACCTTC. It is translated as CASSTPGQGENYGYTF.

A single count supports this clone. The chain uses TRBV30 and TRBJ2-5; D is unresolved. The CDR3 consists of 13 residues. In germline, CDR1 is GTSNPN, CDR2 SVGIG (reference sequence). V lost 2 bases and J 2 bases, leaving 9 bases between the germline ends. The CDR3 reads CAWSSNRQETQYF. DNA for the CDR3: TGTGCCTGGAGTTCCAACAGACAAGAGACCCAGTACTTC.

V is TRBV21-1 and J is TRBJ2-7; the DNA was not used to check the table's D call, TRBD2. TRBV21-1 has pseudogene status. This CDR3 contains 16 residues. CDR3: CASSDPGTPEPWEQYF. CDR3 sequence (DNA): TGTGCCAGCAGCGACCCCGGGACTCCCGAACCGTGGGAGCAGTACTTC.

CDR3 region: CAWSAGNYGNTIYF. CDR3 bases: TGTGCCTGGAGCGCGGGGAACTATGGAAACACCATATATTTT. The V call is TRBV30, the J call TRBJ1-3; D not resolved. V lost 3 bases to trimming and J lost 3 bases, with 12 bases between them. CDR1 and CDR2 (germline): GTSNPN, SVGIG (reference sequence). The CDR3 length is 14 residues. Combining the CDR3 with reference TRBV30 and TRBJ1-3 gives the whole variable domain SQTIHQWPATLVQPVGSPLSLECTVEGTSNPNLYWYRQAAGRGLQLLFYSVGIGQISSEVPQNLSASRPQDRQFILSSKKLLLSDSGFYLCAWSAGNYGNTIYFGEGSWLTVV.

The chain couples TRBV5-4 to TRBJ2-5; D may be TRBD2 (6 bases). CDR1 SGHNT and CDR2 YYREEE come from the germline V gene (reference sequence). Trimming removed 4 bases at V and 2 bases at J, with 12 bases between. The CDR3 is 14 amino acids. Here the CDR3 DNA reads TGTGCCAGCAGCCTACGGGAGACACAAGAGACCCAGTACTTC. Its protein product is CASSLRETQETQYF.

The chain recombines TRBV4-2 with TRBJ2-1, with 8 bases identical to TRBD2. Germline V gene sequence: CDR1 LGHNA, CDR2 YNFKEQ. After removal of 0 bases from V and 6 bases from J, the junction contained 10 bases not matched to a gene. This CDR3 is built from 17 residues. For the CDR3, the DNA is TGTGCCAGCAGCCAAGAAGGAACGGGGGGGCCTTCCAATGAGCAGTTCTTC. Amino acids: CASSQEGTGGPSNEQFF.

This sequence joins TRBV9 and TRBJ1-1; 11 bases are shared with TRBD1. The CDR3 is 17 amino acids. The J segment lost 4 bases and the V segment lost 2 bases, leaving 10 bases of the junction unmatched. Per the germline V gene, CDR1 is SGDLS and CDR2 is YYNGEE. The CDR3 is CASSVKAGTGGSTEAFF. CDR3 nucleotides: TGTGCCAGCAGCGTCAAGGCCGGGACAGGGGGTTCCACTGAAGCTTTCTTT. Full variable domain (rest looked up from reference TRBV9 and TRBJ1-1): DSGVTQTPKHLITATGQRVTLRCSPRSGDLSVYWYQQSLDQGLQFLIQYYNGEERAKGNILERFSAQQFPDLHSELNLSSLELGDSALYFCASSVKAGTGGSTEAFFGQGTRLTVV.

The chain recombines TRBV7-9 with TRBJ1-1; D gene unclear. The CDR3 consists of 15 residues. The V and J ends lost 1 base and 1 base respectively, with 10 bases between them. The germline gives CDR1 SEHNR, CDR2 FQNEAQ (reference sequence). DNA of the CDR3: TGTGCCAGCAGCTTAGGAGCTTCCCAGAACACTGAAGCTTTCTTT. This sequence encodes CASSLGASQNTEAFF.

The J gene is TRBJ2-3, the V gene TRBV7-9, with D unresolved. This CDR3 is 12 amino acids long. The ends were cut back, 2 bases at V and 3 bases at J, with 3 bases in the middle. Per the germline V gene, CDR1 is SEHNR and CDR2 is FQNEAQ (reference sequence). The CDR3 sequence: CASSLRTDTQYF. As DNA, the CDR3 is TGTGCCAGCAGCTTACGTACAGATACGCAGTATTTT.

The gene calls are TRBV6-1 and TRBJ1-2; 7 bases are shared with TRBD1. J was trimmed by 1 base and V by 11 bases; bases with no gene match: 7. The CDR3 is 13 residues long. From germline, CDR1 is MNHNS and CDR2 SASEGT. The CDR3: CAHEQGNNYGYTF. CDR3 bases: TGTGCCCACGAACAGGGGAATAACTATGGCTACACCTTC.

The rearrangement uses TRBV27 and TRBJ2-1; 7 bases fit TRBD2. Germline CDR1 MNHEY, CDR2 SMNVEV (reference sequence). This CDR3 is built from 12 residues. Germline trimming cut 6 bases from V and 10 bases from J; bases unmatched to any gene: 6. CDR3: CASRRLAGEQFF. CDR3 bases: TGTGCCAGCAGAAGACTAGCCGGGGAGCAGTTCTTC.

This clone was recorded a few times. The chain carries TRBV19 and TRBJ1-2, with 10 positions matching TRBD1. Germline V gene data show CDR1 as LNHDA and CDR2 as SQIVND (reference sequence). The V gene end was trimmed by 3 bases and the J gene end by 1 base; junction bases not matched to a gene: 2. The CDR3 has 15 residues. The CDR3 DNA is TGTGCCAGTAGTATGGGACAGGGGATTAACTATGGCTACACCTTC. It is translated as CASSMGQGINYGYTF.

In DNA, the CDR3 is TGTGCCAGCAGCCCCTCCGGGGCGGGGGGCCACAATGAGCAGTTCTTC. It is translated as CASSPSGAGGHNEQFF. This chain links TRBV11-3 with TRBJ2-1; 8 bases line up with TRBD2. Trimming removed 5 bases from V and 5 bases from J; junction bases left unmatched: 11. The CDR3 sequence is 16 residues long. Germline assignment: CDR1 SGHNT and CDR2 YENEEA.

This clone appeared once. The gene calls are TRBV11-3 and TRBJ2-3, with 8 bases lining up with TRBD2. The CDR3 has 16 amino acids. Germline trimming cut 1 base from V and 6 bases from J; bases unmatched to any gene: 9. CDR1 and CDR2 from the germline V gene are SGHNT and YENEEA. The CDR3 nucleotides are TGTGCCAGCAGCTTAGCGGGGGGGAAAAACGTCGATACGCAGTATTTT. It encodes CASSLAGGKNVDTQYF.